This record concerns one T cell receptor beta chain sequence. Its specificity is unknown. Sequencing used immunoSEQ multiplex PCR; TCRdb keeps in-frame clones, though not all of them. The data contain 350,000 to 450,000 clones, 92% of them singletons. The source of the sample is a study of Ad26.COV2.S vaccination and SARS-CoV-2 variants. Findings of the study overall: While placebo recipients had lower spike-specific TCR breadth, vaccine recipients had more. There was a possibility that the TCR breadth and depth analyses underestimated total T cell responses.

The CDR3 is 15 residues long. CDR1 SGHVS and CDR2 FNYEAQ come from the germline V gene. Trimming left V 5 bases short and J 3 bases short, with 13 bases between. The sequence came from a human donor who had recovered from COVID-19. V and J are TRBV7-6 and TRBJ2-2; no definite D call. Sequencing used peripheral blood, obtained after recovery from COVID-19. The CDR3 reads CASSEGVGDTGELFF. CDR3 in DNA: TGTGCCAGCAGCGAAGGCGTTGGAGACACCGGGGAGCTGTTTTTT.